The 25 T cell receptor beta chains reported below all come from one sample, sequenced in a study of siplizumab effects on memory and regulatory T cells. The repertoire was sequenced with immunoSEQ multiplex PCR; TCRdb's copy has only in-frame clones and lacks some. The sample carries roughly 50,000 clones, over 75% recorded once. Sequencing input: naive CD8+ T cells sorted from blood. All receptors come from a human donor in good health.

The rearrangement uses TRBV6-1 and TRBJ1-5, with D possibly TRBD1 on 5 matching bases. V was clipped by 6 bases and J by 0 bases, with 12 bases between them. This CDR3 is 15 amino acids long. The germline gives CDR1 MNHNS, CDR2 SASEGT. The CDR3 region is CASSLGGYSNQPQHF. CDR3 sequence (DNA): TGTGCCAGCAGCCTGGGGGGGTATAGCAATCAGCCCCAGCATTTT.

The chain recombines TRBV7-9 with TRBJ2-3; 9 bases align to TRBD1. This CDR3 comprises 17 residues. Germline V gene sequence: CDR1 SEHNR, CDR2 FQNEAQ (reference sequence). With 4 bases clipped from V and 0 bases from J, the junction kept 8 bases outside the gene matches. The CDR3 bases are TGTGCCAGCAGCTCCCGAAGGGACAGGGAGAGCACAGATACGCAGTATTTT. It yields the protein CASSSRRDRESTDTQYF.

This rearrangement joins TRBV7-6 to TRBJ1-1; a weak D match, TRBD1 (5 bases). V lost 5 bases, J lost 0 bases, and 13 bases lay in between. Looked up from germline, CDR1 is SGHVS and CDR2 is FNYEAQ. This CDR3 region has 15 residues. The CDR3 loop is CASSHNQGLNTEAFF. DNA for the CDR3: TGTGCCAGCAGCCACAACCAGGGACTGAACACTGAAGCTTTCTTT.

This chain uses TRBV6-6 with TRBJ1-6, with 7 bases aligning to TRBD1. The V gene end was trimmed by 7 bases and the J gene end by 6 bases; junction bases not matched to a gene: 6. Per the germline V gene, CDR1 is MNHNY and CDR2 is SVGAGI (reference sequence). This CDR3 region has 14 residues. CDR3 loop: CASIRQGLNSPLHF. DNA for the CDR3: TGTGCCAGCATTAGACAGGGTCTTAATTCACCCCTCCACTTT.

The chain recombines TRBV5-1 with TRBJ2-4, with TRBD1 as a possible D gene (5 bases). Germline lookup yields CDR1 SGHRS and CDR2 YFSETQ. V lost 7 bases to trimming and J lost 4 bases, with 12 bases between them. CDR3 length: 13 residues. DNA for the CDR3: TGCGCCAGCCAGGGAACCCAAAAAAACATTCAGTACTTC. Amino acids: CASQGTQKNIQYF.

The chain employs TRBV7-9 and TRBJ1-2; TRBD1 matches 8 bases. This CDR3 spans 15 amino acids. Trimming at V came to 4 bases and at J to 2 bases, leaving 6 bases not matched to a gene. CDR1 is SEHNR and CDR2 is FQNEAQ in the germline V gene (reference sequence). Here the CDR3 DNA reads TGTGCCAGCAGCTCGACAGGGGCCCAAAACTATGGCTACACCTTC. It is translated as CASSSTGAQNYGYTF.

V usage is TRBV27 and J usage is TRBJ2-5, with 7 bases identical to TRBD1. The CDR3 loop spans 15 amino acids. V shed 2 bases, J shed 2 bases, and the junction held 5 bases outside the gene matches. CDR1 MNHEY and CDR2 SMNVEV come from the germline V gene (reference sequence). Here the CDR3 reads CASSLRDRFQETQYF. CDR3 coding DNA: TGTGCCAGCAGTTTAAGGGACAGATTTCAAGAGACCCAGTACTTC.

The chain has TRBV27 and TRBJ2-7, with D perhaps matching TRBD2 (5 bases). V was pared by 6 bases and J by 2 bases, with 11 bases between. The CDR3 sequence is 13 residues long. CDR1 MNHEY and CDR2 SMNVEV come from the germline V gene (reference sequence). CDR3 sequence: CASSSGLTYEQYF. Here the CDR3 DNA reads TGTGCCAGCAGCTCGGGATTGACCTACGAGCAGTACTTC.

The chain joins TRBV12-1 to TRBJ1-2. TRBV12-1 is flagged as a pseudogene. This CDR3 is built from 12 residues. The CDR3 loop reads CASNVTAYGYTF. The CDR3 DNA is TGTGCCAGCAACGTGACCGCTTATGGCTACACCTTC.

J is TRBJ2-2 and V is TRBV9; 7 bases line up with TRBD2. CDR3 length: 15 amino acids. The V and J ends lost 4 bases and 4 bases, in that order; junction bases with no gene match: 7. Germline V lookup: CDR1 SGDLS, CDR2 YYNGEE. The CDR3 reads CASSPLGGSTGELFF. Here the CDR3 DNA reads TGTGCCAGCAGCCCCCTAGGCGGGAGCACCGGGGAGCTGTTTTTT. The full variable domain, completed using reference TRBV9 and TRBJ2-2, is DSGVTQTPKHLITATGQRVTLRCSPRSGDLSVYWYQQSLDQGLQFLIQYYNGEERAKGNILERFSAQQFPDLHSELNLSSLELGDSALYFCASSPLGGSTGELFFGEGSRLTVL.

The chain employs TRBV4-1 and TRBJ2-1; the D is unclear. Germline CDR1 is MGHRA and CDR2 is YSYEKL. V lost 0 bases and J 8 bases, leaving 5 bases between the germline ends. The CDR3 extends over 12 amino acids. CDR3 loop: CASSQDPDEQFF. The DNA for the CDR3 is TGCGCCAGCAGCCAAGATCCAGATGAGCAGTTCTTC.

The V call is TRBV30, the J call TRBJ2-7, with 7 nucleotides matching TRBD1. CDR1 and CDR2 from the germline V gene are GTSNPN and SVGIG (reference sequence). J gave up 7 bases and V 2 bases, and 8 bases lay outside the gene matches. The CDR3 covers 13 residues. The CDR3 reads CAWSLQGSGEQYF. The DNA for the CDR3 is TGTGCCTGGAGTTTACAGGGGTCGGGAGAGCAGTACTTC. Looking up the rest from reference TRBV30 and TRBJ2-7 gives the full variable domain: SQTIHQWPATLVQPVGSPLSLECTVEGTSNPNLYWYRQAAGRGLQLLFYSVGIGQISSEVPQNLSASRPQDRQFILSSKKLLLSDSGFYLCAWSLQGSGEQYFGPGTRLTVT.

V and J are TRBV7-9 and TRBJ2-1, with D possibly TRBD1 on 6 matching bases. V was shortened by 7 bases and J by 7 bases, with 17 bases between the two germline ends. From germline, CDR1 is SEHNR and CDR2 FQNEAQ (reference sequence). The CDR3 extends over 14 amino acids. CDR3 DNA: TGTGCCAGCATCAGGGGCAGGGTATGGAATGAGCAGTTCTTC. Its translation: CASIRGRVWNEQFF.

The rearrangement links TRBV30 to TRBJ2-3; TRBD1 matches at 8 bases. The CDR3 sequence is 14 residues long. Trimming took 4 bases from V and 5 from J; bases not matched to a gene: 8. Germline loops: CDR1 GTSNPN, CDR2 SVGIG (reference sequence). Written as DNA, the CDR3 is TGTGCCTGGAATAACGGACAGGGATTAGATACGCAGTATTTT. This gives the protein CAWNNGQGLDTQYF. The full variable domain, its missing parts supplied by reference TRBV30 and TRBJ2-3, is SQTIHQWPATLVQPVGSPLSLECTVEGTSNPNLYWYRQAAGRGLQLLFYSVGIGQISSEVPQNLSASRPQDRQFILSSKKLLLSDSGFYLCAWNNGQGLDTQYFGPGTRLTVL.

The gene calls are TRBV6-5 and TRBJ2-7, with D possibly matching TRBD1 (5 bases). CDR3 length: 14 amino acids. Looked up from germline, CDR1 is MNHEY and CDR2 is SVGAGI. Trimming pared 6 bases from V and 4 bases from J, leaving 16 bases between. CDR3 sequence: CASRQGPANYEQYF. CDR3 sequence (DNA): TGTGCCAGCAGGCAGGGTCCAGCTAATTACGAGCAGTACTTC.

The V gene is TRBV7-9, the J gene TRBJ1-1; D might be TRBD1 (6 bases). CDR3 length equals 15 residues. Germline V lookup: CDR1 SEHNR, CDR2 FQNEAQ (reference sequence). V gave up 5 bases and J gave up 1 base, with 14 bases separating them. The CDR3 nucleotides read TGTGCCAGCAGCACATCACAGGGAAAGAACACTGAAGCTTTCTTT. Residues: CASSTSQGKNTEAFF.

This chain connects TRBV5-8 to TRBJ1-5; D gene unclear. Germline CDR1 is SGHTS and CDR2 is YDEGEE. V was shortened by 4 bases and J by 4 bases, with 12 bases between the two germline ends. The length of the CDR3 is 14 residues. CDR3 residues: CASSPDRPNQPQHF. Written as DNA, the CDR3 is TGTGCCAGCAGCCCGGACCGGCCGAATCAGCCCCAGCATTTT.

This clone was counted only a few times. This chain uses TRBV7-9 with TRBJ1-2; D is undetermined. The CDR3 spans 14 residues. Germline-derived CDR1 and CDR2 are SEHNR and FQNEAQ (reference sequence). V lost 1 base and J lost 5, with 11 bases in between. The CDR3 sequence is CASSLVGEGYGYTF. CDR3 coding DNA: TGTGCCAGCAGCTTAGTCGGAGAAGGGTATGGCTACACCTTC.

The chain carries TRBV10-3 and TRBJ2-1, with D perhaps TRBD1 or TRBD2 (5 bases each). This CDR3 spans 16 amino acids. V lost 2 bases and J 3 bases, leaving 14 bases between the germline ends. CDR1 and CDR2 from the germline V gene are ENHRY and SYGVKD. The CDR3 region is CAISEPPEGYYNEQFF. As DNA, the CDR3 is TGTGCCATCAGTGAGCCCCCCGAGGGGTACTACAATGAGCAGTTCTTC.

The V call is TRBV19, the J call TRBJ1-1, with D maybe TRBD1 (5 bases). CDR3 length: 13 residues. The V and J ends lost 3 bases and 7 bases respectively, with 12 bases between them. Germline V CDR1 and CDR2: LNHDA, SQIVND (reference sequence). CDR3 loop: CASSIWQGIEAFF. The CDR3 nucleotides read TGTGCCAGTAGTATCTGGCAGGGTATTGAAGCTTTCTTT. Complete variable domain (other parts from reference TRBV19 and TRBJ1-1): DGGITQSPKYLFRKEGQNVTLSCEQNLNHDAMYWYRQDPGQGLRLIYYSQIVNDFQKGDIAEGYSVSREKKESFPLTVTSAQKNPTAFYLCASSIWQGIEAFFGQGTRLTVV.

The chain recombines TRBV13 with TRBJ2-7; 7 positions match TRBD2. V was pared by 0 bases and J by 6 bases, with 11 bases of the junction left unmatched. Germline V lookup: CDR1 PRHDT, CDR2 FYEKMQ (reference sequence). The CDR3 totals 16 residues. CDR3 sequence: CASSLGRGGEMLEQYF. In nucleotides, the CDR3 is TGTGCCAGCAGCTTAGGCCGGGGAGGGGAAATGCTCGAGCAGTACTTC.

The CDR3 is CASSLTGWAYSPLHF. The CDR3 coding sequence is TGTGCCAGCAGCTTAACAGGCTGGGCGTATTCACCCCTCCACTTT. The rearrangement uses TRBV5-6 and TRBJ1-6, with D possibly matching TRBD1 (5 bases). The germline gives CDR1 SGHDT, CDR2 YYEEEE. The CDR3 loop spans 15 amino acids. With 2 bases removed from V and 8 bases from J, the gap between germline ends came to 14 bases.

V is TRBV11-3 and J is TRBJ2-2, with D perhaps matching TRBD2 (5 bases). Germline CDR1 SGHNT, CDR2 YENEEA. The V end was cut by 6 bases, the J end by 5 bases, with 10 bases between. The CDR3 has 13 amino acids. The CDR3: CASRPRGTGELFF. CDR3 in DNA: TGTGCCAGCAGACCCCGGGGTACCGGGGAGCTGTTTTTT.

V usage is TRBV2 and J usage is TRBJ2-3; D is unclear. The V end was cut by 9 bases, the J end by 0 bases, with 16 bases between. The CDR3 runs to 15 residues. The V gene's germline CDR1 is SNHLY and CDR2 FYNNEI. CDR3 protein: CASGVAIASTDTQYF. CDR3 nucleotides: TGTGCCAGTGGGGTAGCAATTGCTAGCACAGATACGCAGTATTTT.

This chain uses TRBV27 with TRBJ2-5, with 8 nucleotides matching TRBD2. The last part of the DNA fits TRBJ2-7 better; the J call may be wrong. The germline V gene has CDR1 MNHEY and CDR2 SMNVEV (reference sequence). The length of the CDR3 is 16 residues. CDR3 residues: CASRTPAAGGWYEQYF. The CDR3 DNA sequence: TGTGCCAGCAGGACCCCCGCCGCGGGAGGTTGGTACGAGCAGTACTTC.